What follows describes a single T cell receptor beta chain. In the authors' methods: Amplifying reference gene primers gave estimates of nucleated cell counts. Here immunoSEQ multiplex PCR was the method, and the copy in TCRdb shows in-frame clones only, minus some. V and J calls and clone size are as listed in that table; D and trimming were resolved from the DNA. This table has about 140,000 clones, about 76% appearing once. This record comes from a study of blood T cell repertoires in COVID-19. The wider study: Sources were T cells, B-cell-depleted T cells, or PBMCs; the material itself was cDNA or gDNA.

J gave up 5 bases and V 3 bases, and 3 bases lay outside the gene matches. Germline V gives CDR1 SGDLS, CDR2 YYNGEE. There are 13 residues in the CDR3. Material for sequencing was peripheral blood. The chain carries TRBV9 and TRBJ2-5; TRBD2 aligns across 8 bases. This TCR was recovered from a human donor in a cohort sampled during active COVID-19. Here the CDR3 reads CASSGGGIETQYF. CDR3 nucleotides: TGTGCCAGCAGCGGCGGGGGGATCGAGACCCAGTACTTC.